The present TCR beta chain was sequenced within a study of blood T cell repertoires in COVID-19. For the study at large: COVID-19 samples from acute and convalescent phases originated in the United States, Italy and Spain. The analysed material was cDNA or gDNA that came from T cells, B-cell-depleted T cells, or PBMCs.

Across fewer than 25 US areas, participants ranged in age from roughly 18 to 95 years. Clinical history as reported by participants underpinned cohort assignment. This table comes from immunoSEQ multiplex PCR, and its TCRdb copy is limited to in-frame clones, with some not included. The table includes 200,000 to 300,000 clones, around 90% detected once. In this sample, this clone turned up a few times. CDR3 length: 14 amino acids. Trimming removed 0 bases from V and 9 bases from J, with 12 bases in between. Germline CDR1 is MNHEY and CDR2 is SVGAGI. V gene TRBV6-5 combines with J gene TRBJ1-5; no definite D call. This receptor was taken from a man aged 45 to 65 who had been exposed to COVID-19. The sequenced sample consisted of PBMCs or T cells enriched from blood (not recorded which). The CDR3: CASSYSRDIGPQHF. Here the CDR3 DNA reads TGTGCCAGCAGTTACTCGAGAGACATCGGGCCCCAGCATTTT.